This paragraph covers one T cell receptor (beta chain) sequence. What it binds is not known. The assay was immunoSEQ multiplex PCR, and TCRdb's table has in-frame clones only and misses some. The sample lists over 30,000 clones, roughly 80% seen once, with more than 1.5% in the top ten. This entry belongs to a study of Siglec-9 on CD8 T cells in melanoma. Study-wide results and caveats: An effector memory CD8+ subset marked by Siglec-9 reportedly appeared to gather in melanoma.

V dropped 5 bases and J dropped 1; count of bases not matched to a gene: 10. Germline CDR1 SGHTA, CDR2 FQGNSA. CDR3 size: 17 residues. The sequence was obtained from a human donor in good health. Sample: Siglec-9- CD8+ T cells sorted from blood. This chain links TRBV7-2 with TRBJ2-3, with 9 bases identical to TRBD2. The CDR3 spells CASSLVRSGRRTDTQYF. CDR3 sequence (DNA): TGTGCCAGCAGCCTGGTCCGGAGCGGGAGGCGCACAGATACGCAGTATTTT.